What follows is one T cell receptor beta chain and its context. The antigen is undetermined. In germline, CDR1 is SGDLS, CDR2 YYNGEE. Trimming cost V 5 bases and J 4 bases; bases outside gene matches: 10. This CDR3 spans 16 amino acids. The sample originates from a study of cytomegalovirus exposure and HLA in healthy donors. Donors had nominal health at sampling but likely had unrecorded immune exposures. The study ran its PCR with 60 Vbeta and 13 Jbeta primers. TCRdb's copy holds only in-frame clones and misses some; the assay was immunoSEQ multiplex PCR. Here the sample spans 110,000 to 150,000 clones, 70% to 80% being singletons. Study results and caveats: A prior analysis recorded that most TCR beta V segments were productive about 87% or about 30% of the time. Later analysis suggested most CMV-associated TCR beta chains were HLA-restricted. Owing to their indistinguishability, certain V segments, notably TRBV6-2 and TRBV6-3, were excluded.

The sequence was obtained from a woman aged 55-69 years in good health and CMV-seropositive. Sample: PBMCs. The chain carries TRBV9 and TRBJ1-5; 9 bases agree with TRBD1. In DNA, the CDR3 is TGTGCCAGCAGTCCCGGGACAGGGTTTGCAAATCAGCCCCAGCATTTT. It translates to CASSPGTGFANQPQHF.